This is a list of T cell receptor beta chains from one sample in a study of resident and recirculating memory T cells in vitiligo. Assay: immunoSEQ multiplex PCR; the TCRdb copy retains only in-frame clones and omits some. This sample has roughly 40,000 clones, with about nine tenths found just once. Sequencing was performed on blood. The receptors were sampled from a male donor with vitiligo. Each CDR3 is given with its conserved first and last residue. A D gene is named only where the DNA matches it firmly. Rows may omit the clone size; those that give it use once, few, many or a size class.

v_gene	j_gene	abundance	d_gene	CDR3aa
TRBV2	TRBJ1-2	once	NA	CAGYRPGGAGGYTF
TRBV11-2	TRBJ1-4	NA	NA	CASSFGPFNEKLFF
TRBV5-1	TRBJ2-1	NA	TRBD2	CASSLAWGGQFF
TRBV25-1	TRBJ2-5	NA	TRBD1	CASVDRVGQETQYF
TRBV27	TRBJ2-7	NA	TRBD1	CASRRRNRGLDEQYF
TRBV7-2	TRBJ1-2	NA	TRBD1	CASSPRQGHGYTF
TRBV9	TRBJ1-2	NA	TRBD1	CASSVLSPGTGECGYGYTF
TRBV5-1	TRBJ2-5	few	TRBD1	CASSLSGTGEETQYF
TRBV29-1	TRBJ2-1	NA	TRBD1	CSGGRGGAYNEQFF
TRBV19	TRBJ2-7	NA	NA	CASSIWRGFAYEQYF
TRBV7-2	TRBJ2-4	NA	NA	CASSLDIAKNIQYF
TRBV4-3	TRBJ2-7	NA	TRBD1	CASSQLEQGYEQYF
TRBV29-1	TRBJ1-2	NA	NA	CSVDKLSGAFDLSNYGYTF
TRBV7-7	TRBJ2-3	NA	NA	CASSLGIRDTQYF
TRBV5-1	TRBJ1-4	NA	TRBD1	CASSLTGGEKLFF
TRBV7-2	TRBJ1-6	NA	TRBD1	CASSRSGGNSPLHF
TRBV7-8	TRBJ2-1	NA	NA	CASSPVVTSSYNEQFF
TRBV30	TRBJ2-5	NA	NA	CAWTRTTETQYF
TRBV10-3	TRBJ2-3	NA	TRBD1	CAIRTGGGTDTQYF
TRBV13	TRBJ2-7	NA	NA	CASSSESSARRGGYEQYF
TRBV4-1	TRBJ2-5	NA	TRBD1	CASSQGGQGVETQYF
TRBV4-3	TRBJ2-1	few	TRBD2	CASSQETGGSYNEQFF
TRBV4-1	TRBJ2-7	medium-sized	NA	CASSHFGAQPYEQYF
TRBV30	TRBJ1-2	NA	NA	CAWRRQTNYGYTF
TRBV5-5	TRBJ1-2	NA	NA	CASSLANSYYGYTF
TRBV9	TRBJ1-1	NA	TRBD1	CASSSGGFGEAFF
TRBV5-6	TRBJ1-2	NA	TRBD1	CASRPASGQYYGYTF